The 5 T cell receptor beta chains presented below share a single source sample, sequenced in a study of Graves' ophthalmopathy and Graves' hyperthyroidism. Researchers took RNA transcripts and amplified TCR beta CDR3 regions from them. An initial RT-PCR round employing HTBI primers preceded a second-round multiplex PCR. TCRdb re-analysed the multiplex PCR reads in MiXCR, keeping a single row per CDR3 protein. This sample carries about 1.1 million distinct CDR3 sequences, about 40% of them seen once, and the ten largest clones take approximately 10%. The sample consisted of peripheral blood or thyroid tissue (not recorded which). All receptors come from an adult man with Graves' hyperthyroidism.

In DNA form, the CDR3 reads TGTGCCAGCAGCGGGGACAGGGGGCGCGGCGGCACTGAAGCTTTCTTT. Encoded protein: CASSGDRGRGGTEAFF. The V gene is TRBV9, the J gene TRBJ1-1, with 12 bases fitting TRBD1. V lost 3 bases and J lost 4; bases outside the gene matches: 7. The germline V gene encodes CDR1 SGDLS and CDR2 YYNGEE. The CDR3 covers 16 residues.

Many counts were recorded for this clonotype. The chain combines TRBV5-5 with TRBJ1-6; TRBD1 agrees at 9 bases. This CDR3 has 15 amino acids. V lost 2 bases and J lost 7; bases outside the gene matches: 4. CDR1 and CDR2 (germline): SGHKS, YYEKEE (reference sequence). The CDR3 coding sequence is TGTGCCAGCAGCTTACAGGGGGCGCAAAATTCACCCCTCCACTTT. It specifies CASSLQGAQNSPLHF. Supplemented by reference TRBV5-5 and TRBJ1-6, the full variable domain reads DAGVTQSPTHLIKTRGQQVTLRCSPISGHKSVSWYQQVLGQGPQFIFQYYEKEERGRGNFPDRFSARQFPNYSSELNVNALLLGDSALYLCASSLQGAQNSPLHFGNGTRLTVT.

This clonotype was detected many times. The chain links TRBV9 to TRBJ2-7, with D possibly being TRBD2 (5 bases). The germline V gene encodes CDR1 SGDLS and CDR2 YYNGEE. The CDR3 sequence is 16 residues long. Trimming stripped 4 bases from V and 2 bases from J, with 19 bases between. DNA of the CDR3: TGTGCCAGCAGCCCCACCAGCACGGGAAGTACCTACGAGCAGTACTTC. Translated, it gives CASSPTSTGSTYEQYF.

Comment on this clonotype: One junction end disagrees with the germline gene, perhaps due to a read error. The chain has TRBV15 and TRBJ2-2, with D perhaps TRBD2 (5 bases). The CDR3 totals 13 residues. Germline CDR1 LNHNV, CDR2 YYDKDF (reference sequence). CDR3 coding DNA: TGCGCCACCAGCAGTCAAACGGGGGGGGAGCTGTTTTTT. Translation: CATSSQTGGELFF.

The chain combines TRBV2 with TRBJ1-5; 9 bases are shared with TRBD1. The CDR3 sequence is 14 residues long. Germline CDR1 reads SNHLY; CDR2 reads FYNNEI. The J segment lost 6 bases and the V segment lost 6 bases, leaving 6 bases of the junction unmatched. CDR3: CASRAGQGRQPQHF. CDR3 DNA sequence: TGTGCCAGCAGGGCGGGACAGGGCCGTCAGCCCCAGCATTTT.